This T cell receptor beta chain stems from a study of blood T cell repertoires in COVID-19. Looking at the study overall: COVID-19 samples from acute and convalescent phases originated in the United States, Italy and Spain. PBMCs, B-cell-depleted T cells, or T cells were the source of the cDNA or gDNA that made up the material.

The germline V and J ends were trimmed by 6 bases and 7 bases, with 13 bases remaining between them. From germline, CDR1 is SNHLY and CDR2 FYNNEI. The CDR3 contains 13 residues. The table came from immunoSEQ multiplex PCR; TCRdb's copy has only in-frame clones and leaves some out. The table has about 180,000 clones, 86% seen once. The chain employs TRBV2 and TRBJ2-1, with D unresolved. The TCR comes from a woman between 25 and 40 years old who had recovered from COVID-19. The sample consisted of PBMCs or T cells enriched from blood (not recorded which). The CDR3 loop reads CASRGQAGNEQFF. The CDR3 DNA reads as TGTGCCAGCAGGGGTCAGGCTGGGAATGAGCAGTTCTTC. Full variable domain (outside the CDR3, taken from reference TRBV2 and TRBJ2-1): EPEVTQTPSHQVTQMGQEVILRCVPISNHLYFYWYRQILGQKVEFLVSFYNNEISEKSEIFDDQFSVERPDGSNFTLKIRSTKLEDSAMYFCASRGQAGNEQFFGPGTRLTVL.